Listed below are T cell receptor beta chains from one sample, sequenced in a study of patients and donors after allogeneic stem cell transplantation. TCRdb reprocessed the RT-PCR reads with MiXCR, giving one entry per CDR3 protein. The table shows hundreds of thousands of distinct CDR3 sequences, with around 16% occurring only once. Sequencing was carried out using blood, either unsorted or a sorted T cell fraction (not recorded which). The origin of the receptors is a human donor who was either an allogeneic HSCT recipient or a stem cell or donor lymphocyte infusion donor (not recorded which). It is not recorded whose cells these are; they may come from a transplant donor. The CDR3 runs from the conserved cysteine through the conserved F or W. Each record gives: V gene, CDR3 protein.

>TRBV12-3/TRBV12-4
CASRPRGGNTEAFF
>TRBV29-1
CSVDPGRSGELFF
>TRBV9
CASGPGSENNYGYTF
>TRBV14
CASSQELGVRETQYF
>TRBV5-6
CASSLAGGPNTEAFF
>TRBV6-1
CASGRVRGSPLHF
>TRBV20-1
CSARDTPGLHYEQYF
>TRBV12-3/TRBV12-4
CASSFERGAGTNEKLFF
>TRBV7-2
CASSLGSRQGVDEQYF
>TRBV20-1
CSATNYEQYF
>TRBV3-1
CASSHLRGPSYGYTF
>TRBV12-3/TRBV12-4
CASTPRAGIGELFF
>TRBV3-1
CASSQETRTALTQYF
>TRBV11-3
CASSARLGGTDTQYF
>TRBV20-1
CSAPRLAEVTDTQYF
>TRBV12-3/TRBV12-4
CASSLQGVGNQPQHF
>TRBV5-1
CASSLAGLAPEQYF
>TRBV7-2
CASSLAQGVSGNTIYF
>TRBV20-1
CSARGTGVYEQYF
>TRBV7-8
CASSPGLAGPSSYEQYF
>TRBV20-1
CSATSGRASHTQYF
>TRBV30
CAWGFSGNTIYF
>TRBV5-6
CASSSSYSGGYGYTF
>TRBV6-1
CASTSAPFVSYNEQFF
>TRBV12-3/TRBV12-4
CASSPRVLTTEAFF
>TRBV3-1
CASSQSSGTFF
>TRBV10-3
CAISGGLAGSYNEQFF
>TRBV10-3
CAISEVDSEINQPQHF
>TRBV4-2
CASSVVSRRDRAYEQYF
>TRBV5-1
CASSYGLAGEGQYF
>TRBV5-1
CASSLGGTGVSYEQYF
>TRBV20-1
CSATTGFSYGYTF
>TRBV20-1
CSAAQHTSSYNEQFF
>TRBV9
CASRANKGSNVLTF
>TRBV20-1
CSASGQGYNEQFF